This T cell receptor beta chain was identified in a study of blood T cells in healthy people across ages (dated by TCRdb to between 2014 and 2017). Looking at the study overall: In model experiments, template switching captured roughly one uniquely barcoded TCR beta cDNA molecule for every two T cells. The study measured age-related changes in TCR beta repertoire diversity using deep sequencing normalized with unique cDNA molecular identifiers. Donors were grouped into four age groups: young (average approximately 15 years), middle-aged (less than 40), aged (roughly 67) and long-lived (over 80). To avoid experimental bias, donors of different ages were randomly spread across the sequencing lanes. For two donors (one aged 18 to 30 and one aged 80 or older), the study analyzed two additional independent replicas of 1 million unique cDNA reads from the same blood draw. Beyond this particular receptor, the publication reports: The CMV infection status of donors was not known, potentially confounding age-related changes in expanded clonotypes. Compared with the aged group, the long-lived group had more naive CD4+ T cells, fewer expanded clones and increased TCR diversity, a pattern suggesting age selection. Observed TCR beta diversity correlated strongly with the percentage of naive T cells measured by flow cytometry. Since profiling was done on bulk unsorted PBMCs, naive and antigen-experienced compartments could not be conclusively compared. As age increased, observed TCR beta diversity per million T cells dropped in a roughly linear way, and a significant reduction was already evident by age around 41. Total diversity estimates from one million sequenced T cells were considered lower bounds and underestimates.

Libraries were constructed by 5' RACE. The sequencer was an Illumina HiSeq 2500. The second PCR ran for roughly 7 to 11 cycles and used a J-beta primer mix along with a sample-barcoded 5' primer. A unique molecular identifier was introduced onto each TCR beta cDNA molecule by a template-switch 5' adaptor carrying 12 random nucleotides. At least 2.5 million CDR3-containing paired-end reads were obtained from each sample. The Mint cDNA synthesis kit, primed by a TRBC-specific oligonucleotide, was used to synthesize first-strand cDNA from all RNA. Following uracil-DNA glycosylase treatment, all cDNA underwent a first 18-cycle PCR with the universal primers M1SS and BC2_uni_R. The study's processing was this. Normalization of each sample was performed by random selection of 1 million high-quality reads, each carrying a distinct molecular identifier. Reads sharing molecular identifiers were discarded rather than binned into consensus sequences. CDR3 identification, clonotype clustering and error correction used MiTCR with a Q25 quality threshold and the strictest error-elimination algorithm. A nonparametric unseen species model using Euler transformation provided a lower-bound estimate of total TCR beta diversity. In-frame beta chains were kept once TCRdb had trimmed the public reads at Q25 with fastp and called clones with MiXCR. Each entry merges the rows of one CDR3 protein and shows their most common DNA and genes. The V and J calls and clone size are TCRdb's, not the authors'. The sample records over a million distinct CDR3 sequences, roughly 43% of which are singletons. The top ten constitute 4% of the sample.

This clonotype was observed a handful of times. No cognate antigen has been identified for it. Nothing much larger sits one base from this clone, and base qualities are not available. The 39 donors, aged about 6 to 100 years, were systemically healthy Caucasian individuals from Russia. About 10 milliliters of peripheral blood were collected from each donor into EDTA-treated Vacutainer tubes. PBMCs were isolated by Ficoll-Paque density-gradient centrifugation, with at least 7 million obtained per sample. Trizol reagent was used to extract total RNA from PBMCs, with at least 5.5 micrograms per sample. For every donor, an aliquot of PBMCs went through flow cytometry to measure the percentages of naive CD45RAhigh/CD27high T cells. The sample was blood. The sequence derives from a woman younger than 30 in good health.

DNA sequence: TGCGCCAGCAGCCCTCCGGGGACTAGCGGATACGAGCAGTACTTC. Its amino acids are CASSPPGTSGYEQYF. The rearranged chain carries TRBV4-1 and TRBJ2-7, with TRBD2 matching 11 junction bases. The germline V and J ends show losses of 4 bases and 4 bases respectively, and no gene match explains 6 bases of the junction. From the cysteine through the phenylalanine, the CDR3 covers 15 amino acids. Only CDR3 DNA is held: 45 bases, read in frame from base 1. The germline V gene yields MGHRA for CDR1 and YSYEKL for CDR2.